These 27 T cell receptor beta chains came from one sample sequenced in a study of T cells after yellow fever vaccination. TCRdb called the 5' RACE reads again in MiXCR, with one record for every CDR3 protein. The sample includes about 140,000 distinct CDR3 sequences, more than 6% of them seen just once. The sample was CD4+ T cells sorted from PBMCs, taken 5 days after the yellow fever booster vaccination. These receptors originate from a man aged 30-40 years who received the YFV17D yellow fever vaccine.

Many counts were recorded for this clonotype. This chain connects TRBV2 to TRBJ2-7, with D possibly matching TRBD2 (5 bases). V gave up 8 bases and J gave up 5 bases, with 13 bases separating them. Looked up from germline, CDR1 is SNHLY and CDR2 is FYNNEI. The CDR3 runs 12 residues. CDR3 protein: CASALPGDEQYF. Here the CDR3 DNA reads TGTGCCAGCGCCCTACCCGGGGACGAGCAGTACTTC.

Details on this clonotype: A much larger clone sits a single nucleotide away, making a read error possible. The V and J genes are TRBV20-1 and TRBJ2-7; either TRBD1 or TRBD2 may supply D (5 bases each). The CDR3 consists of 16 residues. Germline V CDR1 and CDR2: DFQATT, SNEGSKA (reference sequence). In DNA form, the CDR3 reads TGCTGTGCTACAGATAAGATCGGGACCGGGCGCTACGAGCAGTACTTC. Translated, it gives CCATDKIGTGRYEQYF.

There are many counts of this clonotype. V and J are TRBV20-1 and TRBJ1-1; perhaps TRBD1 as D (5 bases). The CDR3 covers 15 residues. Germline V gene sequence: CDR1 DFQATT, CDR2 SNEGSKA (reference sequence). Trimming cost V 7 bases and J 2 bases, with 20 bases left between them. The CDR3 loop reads CSGDGGVGANTEAFF. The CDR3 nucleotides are TGCAGTGGGGATGGAGGGGTTGGGGCAAACACTGAAGCTTTCTTT.

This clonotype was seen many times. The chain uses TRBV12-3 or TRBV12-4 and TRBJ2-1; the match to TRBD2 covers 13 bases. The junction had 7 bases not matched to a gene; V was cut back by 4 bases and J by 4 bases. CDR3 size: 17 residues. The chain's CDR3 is CASSSTRLAGGYNEQFF. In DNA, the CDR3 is TGTGCCAGCAGTTCTACCAGACTAGCGGGAGGTTACAATGAGCAGTTCTTC.

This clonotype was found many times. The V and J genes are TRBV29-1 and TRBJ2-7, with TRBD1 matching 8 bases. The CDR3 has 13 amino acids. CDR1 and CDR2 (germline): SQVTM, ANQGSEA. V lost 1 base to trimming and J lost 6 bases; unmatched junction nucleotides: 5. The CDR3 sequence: CSVEADRGGEQYF. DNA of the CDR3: TGCAGCGTTGAAGCCGACAGGGGCGGCGAGCAGTACTTC.

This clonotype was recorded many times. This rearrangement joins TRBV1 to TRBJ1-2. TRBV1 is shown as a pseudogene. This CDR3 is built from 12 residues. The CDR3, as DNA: TGCACCAGCACAAGGACCTTCTATGGCTACACCTTC. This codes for CTSTRTFYGYTF.

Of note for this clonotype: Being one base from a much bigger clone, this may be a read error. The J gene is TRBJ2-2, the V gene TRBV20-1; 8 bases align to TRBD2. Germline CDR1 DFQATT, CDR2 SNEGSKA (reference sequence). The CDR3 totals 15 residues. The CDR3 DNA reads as TGCACTGCTAGAATCGGCGGGACTAGCACCGGGGAGCTGTTTTTT. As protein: CTARIGGTSTGELFF.

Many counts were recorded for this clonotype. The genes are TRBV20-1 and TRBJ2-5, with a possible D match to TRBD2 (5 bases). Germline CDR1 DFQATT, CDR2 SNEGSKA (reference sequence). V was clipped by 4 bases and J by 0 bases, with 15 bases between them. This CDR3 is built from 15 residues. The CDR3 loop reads CSATDLLADQETQYF. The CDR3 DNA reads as TGCAGTGCTACCGATCTCCTAGCTGACCAAGAGACCCAGTACTTC.

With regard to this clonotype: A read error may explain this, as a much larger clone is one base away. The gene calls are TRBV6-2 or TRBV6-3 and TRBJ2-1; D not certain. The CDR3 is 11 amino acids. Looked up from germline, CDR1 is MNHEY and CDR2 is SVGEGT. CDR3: CASTQRNAQFF. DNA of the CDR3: TGTGCCAGCACCCAGCGCAATGCGCAGTTCTTC.

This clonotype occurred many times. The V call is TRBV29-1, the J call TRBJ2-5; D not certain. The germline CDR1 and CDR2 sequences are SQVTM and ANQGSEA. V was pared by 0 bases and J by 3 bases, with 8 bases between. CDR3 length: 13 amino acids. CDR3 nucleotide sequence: TGCAGCGTTGAAGAACGTGGGAAAGAGACCCAGTACTTC. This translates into CSVEERGKETQYF.

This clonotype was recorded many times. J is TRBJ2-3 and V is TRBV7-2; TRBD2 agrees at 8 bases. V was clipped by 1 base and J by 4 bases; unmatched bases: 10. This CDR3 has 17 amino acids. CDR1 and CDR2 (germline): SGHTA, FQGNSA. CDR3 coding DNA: TGTGCCAGCAGCTTAGGTGGGGGACTAGGATTCGCAGATACGCAGTATTTT. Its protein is CASSLGGGLGFADTQYF.

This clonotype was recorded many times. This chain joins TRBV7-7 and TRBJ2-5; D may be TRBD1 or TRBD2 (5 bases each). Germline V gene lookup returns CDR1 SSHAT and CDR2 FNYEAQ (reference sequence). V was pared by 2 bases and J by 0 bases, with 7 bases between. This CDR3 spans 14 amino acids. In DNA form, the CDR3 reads TGTGCCAGCAGCTTATTGGGGGACCAAGAGACCCAGTACTTC. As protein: CASSLLGDQETQYF.

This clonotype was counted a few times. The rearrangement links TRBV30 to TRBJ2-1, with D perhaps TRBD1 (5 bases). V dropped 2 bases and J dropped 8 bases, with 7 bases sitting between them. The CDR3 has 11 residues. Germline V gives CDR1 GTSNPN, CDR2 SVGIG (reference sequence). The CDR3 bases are TGTGCCTGGAGTAACAGGTATGAGCAGTTCTTC. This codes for CAWSNRYEQFF.

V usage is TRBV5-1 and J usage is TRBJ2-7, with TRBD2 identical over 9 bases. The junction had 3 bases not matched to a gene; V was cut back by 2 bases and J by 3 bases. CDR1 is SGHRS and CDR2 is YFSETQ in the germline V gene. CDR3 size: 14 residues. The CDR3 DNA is TGCGCCAGCAGCTTACGCGGGGGGGGCTACGAGCAGTACTTC. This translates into CASSLRGGGYEQYF.

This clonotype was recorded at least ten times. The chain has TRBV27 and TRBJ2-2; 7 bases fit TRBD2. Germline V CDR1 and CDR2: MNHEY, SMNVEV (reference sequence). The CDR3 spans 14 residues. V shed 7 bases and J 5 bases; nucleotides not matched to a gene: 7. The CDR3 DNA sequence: TGTGCCAGCATCCCTGCCGGGAGGACCGGGGAGCTGTTTTTT. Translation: CASIPAGRTGELFF.

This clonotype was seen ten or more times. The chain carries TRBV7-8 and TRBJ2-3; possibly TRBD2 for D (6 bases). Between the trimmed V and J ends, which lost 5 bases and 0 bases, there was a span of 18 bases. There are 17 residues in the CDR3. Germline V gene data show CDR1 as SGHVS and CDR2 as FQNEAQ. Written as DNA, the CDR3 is TGTGCCAGCAGCCCGTATAGACTAGGTTCTAGCACAGATACGCAGTATTTT. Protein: CASSPYRLGSSTDTQYF.

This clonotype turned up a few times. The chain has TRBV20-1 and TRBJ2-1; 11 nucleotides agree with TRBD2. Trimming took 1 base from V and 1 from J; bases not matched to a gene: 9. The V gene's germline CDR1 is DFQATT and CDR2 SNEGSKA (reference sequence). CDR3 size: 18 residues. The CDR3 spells CSARGFSGRAGSYNEQFF. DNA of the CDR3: TGCAGTGCTAGAGGGTTTAGCGGGAGGGCCGGATCCTACAATGAGCAGTTCTTC.

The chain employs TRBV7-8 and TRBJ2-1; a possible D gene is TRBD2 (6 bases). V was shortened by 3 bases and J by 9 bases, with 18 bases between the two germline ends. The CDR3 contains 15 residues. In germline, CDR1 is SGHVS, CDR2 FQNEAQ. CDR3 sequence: CASSFSLTSSVEQFF. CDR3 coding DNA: TGTGCCAGCAGCTTCTCCCTGACTAGTTCAGTTGAGCAGTTCTTC. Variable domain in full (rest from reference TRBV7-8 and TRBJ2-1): GAGVSQSPRYKVAKRGQDVALRCDPISGHVSLFWYQQALGQGPEFLTYFQNEAQLDKSGLPSDRFFAERPEGSVSTLKIQRTQQEDSAVYLCASSFSLTSSVEQFFGPGTRLTVL.

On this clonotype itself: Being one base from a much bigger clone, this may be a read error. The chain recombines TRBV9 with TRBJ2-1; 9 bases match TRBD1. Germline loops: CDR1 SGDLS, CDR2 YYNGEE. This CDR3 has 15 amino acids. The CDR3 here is CPSSVWDRAGNEQFF. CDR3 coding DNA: TGTCCCAGCAGCGTATGGGACAGGGCGGGCAATGAGCAGTTCTTC.

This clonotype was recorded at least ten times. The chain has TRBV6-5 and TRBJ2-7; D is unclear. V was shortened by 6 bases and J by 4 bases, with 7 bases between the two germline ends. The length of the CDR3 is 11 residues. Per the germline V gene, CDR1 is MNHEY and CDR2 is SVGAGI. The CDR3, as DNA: TGTGCCAGCAGCTGGGGTTACGAGCAGTACTTC. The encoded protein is CASSWGYEQYF.

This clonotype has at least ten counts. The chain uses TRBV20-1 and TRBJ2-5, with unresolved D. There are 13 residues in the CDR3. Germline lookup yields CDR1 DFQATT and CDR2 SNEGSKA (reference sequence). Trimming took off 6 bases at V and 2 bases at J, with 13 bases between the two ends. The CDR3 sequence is CSAKGPLQETQYF. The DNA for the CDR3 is TGCAGTGCCAAGGGCCCCTTACAAGAGACCCAGTACTTC.

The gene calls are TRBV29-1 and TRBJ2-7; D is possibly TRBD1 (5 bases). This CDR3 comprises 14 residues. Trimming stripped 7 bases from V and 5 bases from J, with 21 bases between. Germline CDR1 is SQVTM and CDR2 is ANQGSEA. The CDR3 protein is CSAVRAGLPDEQYF. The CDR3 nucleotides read TGCAGCGCCGTAAGGGCAGGGCTCCCGGACGAGCAGTACTTC.

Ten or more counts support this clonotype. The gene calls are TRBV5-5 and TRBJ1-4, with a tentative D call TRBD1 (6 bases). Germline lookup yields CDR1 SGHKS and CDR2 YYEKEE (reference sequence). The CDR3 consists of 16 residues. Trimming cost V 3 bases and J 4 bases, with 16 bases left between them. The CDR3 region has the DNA TGTGCCAGCAGCTGGAGCTCGGGGGCGATTAATGAAAAACTGTTTTTT. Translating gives CASSWSSGAINEKLFF.

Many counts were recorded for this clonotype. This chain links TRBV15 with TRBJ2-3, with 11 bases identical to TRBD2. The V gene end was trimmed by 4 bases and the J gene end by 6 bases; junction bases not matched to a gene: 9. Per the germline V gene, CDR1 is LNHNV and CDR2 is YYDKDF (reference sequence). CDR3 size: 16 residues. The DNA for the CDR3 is TGTGCCACCAGCAACCTACTAGCGGGAGCTGGTGATACGCAGTATTTT. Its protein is CATSNLLAGAGDTQYF.

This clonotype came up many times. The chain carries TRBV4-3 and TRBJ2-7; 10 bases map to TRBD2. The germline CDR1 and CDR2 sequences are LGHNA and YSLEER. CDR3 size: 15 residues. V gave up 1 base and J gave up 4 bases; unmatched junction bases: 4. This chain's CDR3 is CASSQGPSGSYEQYF. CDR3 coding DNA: TGCGCCAGCAGCCAAGGGCCTAGCGGGAGTTACGAGCAGTACTTC.

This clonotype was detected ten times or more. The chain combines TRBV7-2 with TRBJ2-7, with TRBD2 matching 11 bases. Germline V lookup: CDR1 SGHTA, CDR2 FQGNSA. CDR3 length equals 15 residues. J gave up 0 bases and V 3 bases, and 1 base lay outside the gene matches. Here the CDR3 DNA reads TGTGCCAGCAGCTTCACTAGCGGGAGCTCCTACGAGCAGTACTTC. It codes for CASSFTSGSSYEQYF.

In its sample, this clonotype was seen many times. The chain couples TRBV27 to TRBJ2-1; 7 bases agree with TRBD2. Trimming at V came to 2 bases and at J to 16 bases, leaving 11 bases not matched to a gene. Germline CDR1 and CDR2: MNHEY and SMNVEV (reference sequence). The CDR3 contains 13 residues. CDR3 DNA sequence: TGTGCCAGCAGTTTAGGCCTCGGGGGAGGGGAATTCTTC. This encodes CASSLGLGGGEFF.